Included here is one T cell receptor (beta chain) sequence, with context. Its antigen is undetermined. This record comes from a study of T cell responses to AZD1222 COVID-19 vaccine. Overall study results and limits: Donors were largely white British and mainly female; clonal diversity was possibly underestimated. Without day 14 samples, only post-peak T cell repertoires were studied. Within unmutated variant regions lay the reported targets of nearly half of spike-specific TCRs. Following two doses of AZD1222, Spike-specific TCR breadth and depth rose.

Germline loops: CDR1 SGHAT, CDR2 FQNNGV. The CDR3 runs to 13 residues. The ends were cut back, 4 bases at V and 5 bases at J, with 11 bases in the middle. Clones were sequenced by immunoSEQ multiplex PCR, and TCRdb holds only the in-frame ones, with some missing. The profile shows 180,000 or so clones, around 90% of them singletons. The sample was peripheral blood, taken 28 days after the second AZD1222 dose. The sequence was obtained from an adult who received the AZD1222 COVID-19 vaccine. The chain has TRBV11-2 and TRBJ1-2; D gene ambiguous. The CDR3: CASSSPDGYGYTF. The DNA of the CDR3 is TGTGCCAGCAGCTCACCGGACGGGTATGGCTACACCTTC. Using reference TRBV11-2 and TRBJ1-2 for the parts outside the CDR3, the full variable domain is EAGVAQSPRYKIIEKRQSVAFWCNPISGHATLYWYQQILGQGPKLLIQFQNNGVVDDSQLPKDRFSAERLKGVDSTLKIQPAKLEDSAVYLCASSSPDGYGYTFGSGTRLTVV.